The next 23 T cell receptor beta chains were all read from a single sample in a study of technical replicates of blood from a handful of donors. Method: immunoSEQ multiplex PCR; TCRdb's copy keeps in-frame clones and lacks some. The sample carries approximately 82,000 clones, 91% recorded once. Input material: T cells isolated from PBMCs. The receptors were sampled from a human donor in good health. Some clones in this sample may be carry-over from other donors' samples.

The V call is TRBV6-1, the J call TRBJ2-1; a possible D gene is TRBD2 (6 bases). CDR3 length: 14 residues. CDR1 is MNHNS and CDR2 is SASEGT in the germline V gene. Trimming pared 3 bases from V and 3 bases from J, leaving 9 bases between. CDR3 loop: CASSEAGIYNEQFF. The CDR3 DNA sequence: TGTGCCAGCAGTGAGGCGGGGATCTACAATGAGCAGTTCTTC.

V is TRBV29-1 and J is TRBJ1-1, with D unresolved. This CDR3 has 12 amino acids. V was cut by 6 bases and J by 4 bases, with 12 bases left in between. The germline CDR1 and CDR2 sequences are SQVTM and ANQGSEA. The CDR3 DNA sequence: TGCAGCGTCCAGATGGGGAGCACTGAAGCTTTCTTT. This encodes CSVQMGSTEAFF. Full variable domain (outside the CDR3, taken from reference TRBV29-1 and TRBJ1-1): SAVISQKPSRDICQRGTSLTIQCQVDSQVTMMFWYRQQPGQSLTLIATANQGSEATYESGFVIDKFPISRPNLTFSTLTVSNMSPEDSSIYLCSVQMGSTEAFFGQGTRLTVV.

This sequence joins TRBV6-1 and TRBJ1-1; 8 nucleotides line up with TRBD1. Germline values: CDR1 MNHNS, CDR2 SASEGT. This CDR3 is 15 amino acids long. V was pared by 2 bases and J by 2 bases, with 4 bases of the junction left unmatched. The CDR3 DNA follows: TGTGCCAGCAGTGAATTAGGACAGGGAAACACTGAAGCTTTCTTT. Its translation: CASSELGQGNTEAFF.

This clone was counted between two and nine times. J is TRBJ2-1 and V is TRBV2; 8 bases fit TRBD2. J gave up 2 bases and V 6 bases, and 3 bases lay outside the gene matches. The CDR3 runs 14 residues. Germline values: CDR1 SNHLY, CDR2 FYNNEI. CDR3 sequence (DNA): TGTGCCAGCAGGGGACTAGTAGCCTACAATGAGCAGTTCTTC. It specifies CASRGLVAYNEQFF.

The chain carries TRBV2 and TRBJ2-5, with 9 nucleotides matching TRBD2. J lost 1 base, V lost 1 base, and 4 bases had no gene match. CDR1 and CDR2 (germline): SNHLY, FYNNEI. The CDR3 length is 16 residues. Here the CDR3 DNA reads TGTGCCAGCAGTGAAGGTGCTAGCGGGATCCAAGAGACCCAGTACTTC. This encodes CASSEGASGIQETQYF. The full variable domain, rest sourced from reference TRBV2 and TRBJ2-5, is EPEVTQTPSHQVTQMGQEVILRCVPISNHLYFYWYRQILGQKVEFLVSFYNNEISEKSEIFDDQFSVERPDGSNFTLKIRSTKLEDSAMYFCASSEGASGIQETQYFGPGTRLLVL.

CDR3 protein: CASRPTATYEQYF. CDR3 DNA sequence: TGTGCCAGCAGACCGACAGCAACCTACGAGCAGTACTTC. This sequence joins TRBV6-5 and TRBJ2-7; tentative D call: TRBD1 (5 bases). V lost 6 bases and J 2 bases, leaving 11 bases between the germline ends. This CDR3 region has 13 residues. Germline lookup yields CDR1 MNHEY and CDR2 SVGAGI.

The chain couples TRBV5-1 to TRBJ2-1; 9 positions agree with TRBD2. Unmatched junction bases numbered 11, after V lost 4 bases and J lost 0 bases. Germline CDR1 is SGHRS and CDR2 is YFSETQ. This CDR3 region has 18 residues. CDR3 DNA: TGCGCCAGCAGCCCTGATCTAGCGGGGTCCAGCTCCTACAATGAGCAGTTCTTC. Translation gives CASSPDLAGSSSYNEQFF.

The genes are TRBV6-1 and TRBJ2-1; tentative D call: TRBD1 (6 bases). V shed 4 bases and J shed 5 bases, with 21 bases lying between them. The CDR3 spans 17 residues. Germline CDR1 is MNHNS and CDR2 is SASEGT. CDR3 nucleotide sequence: TGTGCCAGCAGTGGGTCCGGGACACTCTTGGGGAACAATGAGCAGTTCTTC. This translates into CASSGSGTLLGNNEQFF.

The CDR3 sequence: CASSEAWTGGASAYGYTF. The CDR3 DNA is TGTGCCAGCAGTGAAGCGTGGACAGGGGGCGCCTCGGCCTATGGCTACACCTTC. The V gene is TRBV2, the J gene TRBJ1-2; 11 bases fit TRBD1. Trimming at V came to 0 bases and at J to 4 bases, leaving 10 bases not matched to a gene. The length of the CDR3 is 18 residues. CDR1 is SNHLY and CDR2 is FYNNEI in the germline V gene.

V gene TRBV6-6 combines with J gene TRBJ2-1; D may be TRBD2 (6 bases). Deletions cut 5 bases from V and 10 bases from J, with 9 bases between. Germline CDR1 and CDR2: MNHNY and SVGAGI (reference sequence). The CDR3 length is 11 residues. This CDR3 is CASSHSGEQFF. The CDR3 region has the DNA TGTGCCAGCAGTCATAGCGGAGAGCAGTTCTTC.

The chain carries TRBV7-2 and TRBJ2-5; 9 positions agree with TRBD1. This CDR3 contains 15 residues. Germline assignment: CDR1 SGHTA and CDR2 FQGNSA. The J segment lost 4 bases and the V segment lost 5 bases, leaving 8 bases of the junction unmatched. This CDR3 reads CASSPRQGEGETQYF. The CDR3 DNA sequence: TGTGCCAGCAGCCCCCGACAGGGGGAAGGAGAGACCCAGTACTTC. The full variable domain, completed using reference TRBV7-2 and TRBJ2-5, is GAGVSQSPSNKVTEKGKDVELRCDPISGHTALYWYRQSLGQGLEFLIYFQGNSAPDKSGLPSDRFSAERTGGSVSTLTIQRTQQEDSAVYLCASSPRQGEGETQYFGPGTRLLVL.

The rearrangement uses TRBV12-5 and TRBJ1-3; the D is unclear. CDR3 length: 18 amino acids. Germline CDR1 and CDR2: LGHNT and FRNRAP. V was trimmed by 1 base and J by 0 bases, leaving 16 bases between them. The CDR3 nucleotides read TGTGCTAGTGGTTTGGAAGGCCTAAGAAGCGACTCTGGAAACACCATATATTTT. It translates to CASGLEGLRSDSGNTIYF.

The chain uses TRBV5-8 and TRBJ1-2, with 7 positions matching TRBD1. Trimming removed 3 bases from V and 4 bases from J; junction bases left unmatched: 6. Germline loops: CDR1 SGHTS, CDR2 YDEGEE. This CDR3 spans 14 amino acids. The CDR3 loop reads CASSYQDRIYGYTF. CDR3 bases: TGTGCCAGCAGCTATCAGGACAGGATCTATGGCTACACCTTC.

The rearrangement uses TRBV6-5 and TRBJ1-2; TRBD1 is a possible D gene (6 bases). V was pared by 0 bases and J by 5 bases, with 10 bases between. The CDR3 runs 14 residues. Germline values: CDR1 MNHEY, CDR2 SVGAGI. CDR3 DNA: TGTGCCAGCAGTTACTCGAACCAGGGGTATGGCTACACCTTC. Protein product: CASSYSNQGYGYTF.

The chain is built from TRBV7-2 and TRBJ1-3; D is ambiguous. The V and J ends lost 4 bases and 0 bases respectively, with 7 bases between them. From germline, CDR1 is SGHTA and CDR2 FQGNSA. The CDR3 totals 14 residues. The CDR3 loop is CASSSPGSGNTIYF. In DNA, the CDR3 is TGTGCCAGCAGCTCTCCAGGCTCTGGAAACACCATATATTTT.

Regarding this clone: The sample holds other DNA sequences that translate to the same CDR3. V usage is TRBV5-1 and J usage is TRBJ1-1; D uncertain. The germline V gene encodes CDR1 SGHRS and CDR2 YFSETQ. This CDR3 is built from 13 residues. V shed 0 bases and J shed 0 bases, with 3 bases lying between them. The CDR3 DNA reads TGCGCCAGCAGCTTGGCCGTGAACACTGAAGCTTTCTTT. Protein: CASSLAVNTEAFF.

The chain couples TRBV9 to TRBJ2-7; 7 bases are shared with TRBD2. This CDR3 contains 15 residues. V lost 0 bases and J lost 3; bases outside the gene matches: 6. Germline assignment: CDR1 SGDLS and CDR2 YYNGEE. The CDR3 reads CASSVDLAVDYEQYF. The CDR3 DNA reads TGTGCCAGCAGCGTAGACCTAGCGGTTGACTACGAGCAGTACTTC.

V usage is TRBV7-2 and J usage is TRBJ2-7; D may be TRBD2 (6 bases). Germline lookup yields CDR1 SGHTA and CDR2 FQGNSA. This CDR3 is built from 19 residues. V lost 6 bases and J lost 6, with 33 bases in between. CDR3 in amino acids: CASSPKYYTSGTDPTEQYF. The CDR3 region has the DNA TGTGCCAGCAGTCCTAAATATTATACCTCCGGGACTGACCCCACCGAGCAGTACTTC.

The chain combines TRBV11-3 with TRBJ1-1; 9 bases are shared with TRBD1. V lost 5 bases and J lost 6; bases outside the gene matches: 4. The V gene's germline CDR1 is SGHNT and CDR2 YENEEA. CDR3 length equals 13 residues. The CDR3, as DNA: TGTGCCAGCAGCCCGGGACAGGGCCCTGAAGCTTTCTTT. This encodes CASSPGQGPEAFF.

The J gene is TRBJ2-1, the V gene TRBV28; the D is unclear. Germline CDR1 and CDR2: MDHEN and SYDVKM. V was pared by 5 bases and J by 6 bases, with 11 bases between. The CDR3 consists of 13 residues. The CDR3: CASSPQSFNEQFF. Written as DNA, the CDR3 is TGTGCCAGCAGTCCACAGTCTTTCAATGAGCAGTTCTTC.

The chain couples TRBV19 to TRBJ2-5, with 12 bases fitting TRBD2. This CDR3 is built from 16 residues. Trimming removed 1 base from V and 5 bases from J; junction bases left unmatched: 5. Germline loops: CDR1 LNHDA, CDR2 SQIVND (reference sequence). CDR3 in amino acids: CASSIVTSGRRETQYF. The CDR3 nucleotides read TGTGCCAGTAGTATAGTGACTAGCGGGAGACGGGAGACCCAGTACTTC.

The J gene is TRBJ2-7, the V gene TRBV13; 11 positions agree with TRBD2. Looked up from germline, CDR1 is PRHDT and CDR2 is FYEKMQ (reference sequence). After removal of 5 bases from V and 1 base from J, the junction contained 4 bases not matched to a gene. This CDR3 region has 15 residues. As DNA, the CDR3 is TGTGCCAGCAGCAGGGGGACTAGCGGTTCCTACGAGCAGTACTTC. Amino acids: CASSRGTSGSYEQYF.

The chain links TRBV11-3 to TRBJ2-5; 9 bases fit TRBD2. Germline V gene sequence: CDR1 SGHNT, CDR2 YENEEA. The V gene end was trimmed by 6 bases and the J gene end by 3 bases; junction bases not matched to a gene: 11. CDR3 size: 16 residues. This chain's CDR3 is CASSSWGGRDKETQYF. The CDR3 region has the DNA TGTGCCAGCAGTTCCTGGGGCGGGAGGGATAAAGAGACCCAGTACTTC.